This is a list of T cell receptor beta chains from one sample in a study of cytomegalovirus exposure and HLA in healthy donors. Method: immunoSEQ multiplex PCR; TCRdb's copy keeps in-frame clones and lacks some. Altogether nearly 200,000 clones are present, about 89% being singletons, with the ten largest covering 1% to 1.5%. Sequencing input: PBMCs. These receptors all come from a man aged 30 to 39 in good health and CMV-seronegative. CDR3s include the opening cysteine and the closing phenylalanine or tryptophan. Each record gives: D gene, J gene, V gene, clone size, CDR3 protein, CDR3 DNA. A D gene is named only where the DNA matches it firmly. Where a row states a size, it is once, few, many or the class of an expanded clone; other rows omit it.

.,TRBJ1-1,TRBV4-1,.,CASSQEGGVSMNTEAFF,TGCGCCAGCAGCCAAGAAGGGGGTGTCAGCATGAACACTGAAGCTTTCTTT
TRBD1,TRBJ1-2,TRBV5-4,.,CASSPGTDNYGYTF,TGTGCCAGCAGCCCCGGGACAGATAACTATGGCTACACCTTC
.,TRBJ1-1,TRBV6-5,.,CASILCPEAFF,TGTGCCAGCATTCTTTGTCCTGAAGCTTTCTTT
TRBD2,TRBJ2-7,TRBV28,.,CGTLKRDRPFYEQYF,TGTGGCACCTTAAAGCGGGACCGCCCTTTCTACGAGCAGTACTTC
TRBD1,TRBJ1-1,TRBV28,.,CASSEGTGGWTEAFF,TGTGCCAGCAGTGAGGGGACAGGGGGATGGACTGAAGCTTTCTTT
.,TRBJ2-7,TRBV6-6,few,CASSYGARESGYEQYF,TGTGCCAGCAGTTACGGGGCACGGGAGTCAGGCTACGAGCAGTACTTC
TRBD1,TRBJ1-6,TRBV28,.,CASQQGGTGQSSSPLHF,TGTGCCAGCCAACAGGGGGGTACGGGGCAGTCAAGTTCACCCCTCCACTTT
.,TRBJ1-1,TRBV6-6,.,CASSYSRQVGTEAFF,TGTGCCAGCAGTTACTCCCGACAGGTCGGAACTGAAGCTTTCTTT
TRBD2,TRBJ2-7,TRBV5-1,.,CASSTGGLAGALSYEQYF,TGCGCCAGCAGCACCGGCGGACTAGCGGGGGCCCTCTCCTACGAGCAGTACTTC
TRBD2,TRBJ2-3,TRBV6-4,.,CASSPGTSGSDTQYF,TGTGCCAGCAGCCCCGGGACTAGCGGGTCAGATACGCAGTATTTT
.,TRBJ2-7,TRBV6-1,.,CASSVTEEQYF,TGTGCCAGCAGTGTAACGGAGGAGCAGTACTTC
TRBD1,TRBJ2-5,TRBV5-1,.,CASSLIRDRGIFASRIPKETQYF,TGCGCCAGCAGCTTAATCCGGGACAGGGGGATTTTCGCGTCCCGAATTCCCAAAGAGACCCAGTACTTC
.,TRBJ2-7,TRBV6-6,.,CASSYRVLQGPPEQYF,TGTGCCAGCAGTTACAGGGTCCTACAGGGCCCACCCGAGCAGTACTTC
TRBD2,TRBJ2-7,TRBV6-1,.,CASRISGGSYEQYF,TGTGCCAGCAGGATTAGCGGGGGGTCCTACGAGCAGTACTTC
TRBD1,TRBJ2-3,TRBV7-2,.,CASSLRQGTDTQYF,TGTGCCAGCAGCTTACGACAGGGAACAGATACGCAGTATTTT
.,TRBJ2-7,TRBV2,.,CASKMEGLYEQYF,TGTGCCAGCAAAATGGAGGGCCTTTACGAGCAGTACTTC
.,TRBJ2-7,TRBV5-1,.,CASSLNRVGEQYF,TGCGCCAGCAGCTTGAACAGGGTTGGGGAGCAGTACTTC
.,TRBJ1-2,TRBV11-2,once,CASSSFRDKIYGYTF,TGTGCCAGCAGCTCCTTCCGGGACAAAATATATGGCTACACCTTC
TRBD1,TRBJ2-6,TRBV28,.,CASLLRQGMGSGANVLTF,TGTGCCAGCCTCCTTCGACAGGGAATGGGCTCTGGGGCCAACGTCCTGACTTTC
TRBD2,TRBJ2-1,TRBV14,.,CASSQKGLAGGNEQFF,TGTGCCAGCAGCCAAAAGGGACTAGCGGGAGGCAATGAGCAGTTCTTC
TRBD1,TRBJ1-2,TRBV5-4,.,CASSIGQGTYGYTF,TGTGCCAGCAGCATTGGACAGGGGACCTATGGCTACACCTTC
.,TRBJ1-1,TRBV7-9,few,CASSYTNTEAFF,TGTGCCAGCAGCTACACGAACACTGAAGCTTTCTTT
TRBD2,TRBJ2-1,TRBV7-9,.,CASSFLAGGDLYEQFF,TGTGCCAGCAGCTTCTTGGCTGGGGGGGACCTCTATGAGCAGTTCTTC
TRBD1,TRBJ1-4,TRBV11-2,.,CASSLLGGQRTEKLFF,TGTGCCAGTAGCCTATTGGGGGGACAGCGAACTGAAAAACTGTTTTTT
.,TRBJ1-1,TRBV13,few,CASSYGENTEAFF,TGTGCCAGCAGCTACGGGGAGAACACTGAAGCTTTCTTT
.,TRBJ2-5,TRBV4-1,.,CASSQVDFQETQYF,TGCGCCAGCAGCCAAGTGGACTTTCAAGAGACCCAGTACTTC
.,TRBJ1-4,TRBV4-1,.,CASSQEGPGLGKLFF,TGCGCCAGCAGCCAAGAAGGCCCGGGGTTAGGAAAACTGTTTTTT
.,TRBJ1-4,TRBV6-1,.,CASSRGASTNEKLFF,TGTGCCAGCAGTCGGGGGGCGTCAACTAATGAAAAACTGTTTTTT
TRBD1,TRBJ2-1,TRBV6-5,.,CASSDRGSYNEQFF,TGTGCCAGCAGCGACAGGGGGTCCTACAATGAGCAGTTCTTC
TRBD2,TRBJ2-1,TRBV15,few,CATSKPLAGDREQFF,TGTGCCACCAGCAAGCCGCTAGCGGGAGACAGAGAGCAGTTCTTC
TRBD1,TRBJ1-4,TRBV4-3,.,CASSIGQGAATNEKLFF,TGCGCCAGCAGCATCGGACAGGGGGCTGCAACTAATGAAAAACTGTTTTTT
.,TRBJ2-7,TRBV6-6,.,CASCRAGSYEQYF,TGTGCCAGCTGTAGGGCAGGGTCCTACGAGCAGTACTTC